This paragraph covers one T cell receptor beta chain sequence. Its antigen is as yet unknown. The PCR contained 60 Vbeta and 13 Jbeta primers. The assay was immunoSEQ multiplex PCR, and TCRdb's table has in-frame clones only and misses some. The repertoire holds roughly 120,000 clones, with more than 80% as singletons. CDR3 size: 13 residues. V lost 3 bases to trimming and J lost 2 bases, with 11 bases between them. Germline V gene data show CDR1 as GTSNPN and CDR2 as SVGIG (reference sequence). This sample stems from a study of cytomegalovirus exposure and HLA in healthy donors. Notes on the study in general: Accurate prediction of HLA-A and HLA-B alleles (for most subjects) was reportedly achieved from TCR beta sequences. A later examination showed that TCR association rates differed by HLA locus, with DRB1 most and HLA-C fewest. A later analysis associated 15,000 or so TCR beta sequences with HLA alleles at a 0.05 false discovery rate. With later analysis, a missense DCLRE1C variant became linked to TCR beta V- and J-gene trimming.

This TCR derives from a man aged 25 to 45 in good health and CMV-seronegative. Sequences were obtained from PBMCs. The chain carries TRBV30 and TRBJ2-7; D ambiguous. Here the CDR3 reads CAWSPSSPYEQYF. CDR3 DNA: TGTGCCTGGAGCCCTTCTTCCCCCTACGAGCAGTACTTC.